This paragraph reports one T cell receptor (beta chain). This receptor's antigen is unknown. Base quality data are lacking; no much larger clone is found one base away. Sequencing used a 454 GS FLX Titanium. A previously published linear amplification protocol was used to construct TCR libraries from roughly 550 ng of total RNA. The Roche/454 Genome Sequencer with Titanium chemistry was used for sequencing. The authors' analysis ran thus. A total of 78,498 rearranged TCR alpha transcripts were sequenced from about 5 of the healthy donors. Duplicate transcripts were removed, and each unique TCR clonotype was defined by its CDR3 junction following IMGT nomenclature. Using logistic regression in R 2.13.0, the researchers modeled CD4 versus CD8 status as a function of V and J genes, with an adjustment for donor effects and a Bonferroni correction for multiple testing. TCRdb trimmed the raw reads at Q25, called clones with MiXCR and kept productive beta chains. Rows are unified per CDR3 protein, each entry keeping the most common DNA and genes. TCRdb, rather than the study authors, made the V and J calls. This sample is represented by 150,000 to 200,000 distinct CDR3 sequences; about four fifths of them were singletons. Roughly 2.4% of the sample is taken by the ten largest.

Cells with a CD4+CD8-CD45RO-CD45RA+ profile were isolated by FACS and defined as naive CD4+ T cells, and those with a CD8+CD4-CD45RA+CD27bright profile were defined as naive CD8+ T cells. Sorting used antibodies against CD4 (RPA-T4), CD8 (SK1), CD27 (O323), CD45RA (HI100) and CD45RO (UCHL1). The data are from a study of healthy donors' naive CD4 and CD8 T cells (dated by TCRdb to between 2014 and 2017). The study in broad terms: Donors were selected to cover three age groups (20-25, 40-50 and 60-70 years, several each), with a mean age of approximately 43, and half of the donors were female. For TCR alpha, a new primer set was designed to cover all functional IMGT alpha gene variants, and all other steps followed the beta-chain workflow. The study sequenced rearranged TCR alpha and beta chains from naive CD4+ and CD8+ T cells to test how TCR variation relates to lineage commitment. Peripheral blood mononuclear cells were obtained from about 19 unrelated, healthy individuals. The donors were HLA-typed by sequencing at HLA-A, -B, -C, -DRB1, -DQB1 and -DPB1, using the SBTexcellerator protocol, an ABI3130xl analyzer and SBTengine software. Broad study findings and their caveats: The study did not directly address whether homeostatic proliferation of naive T cells might have biased the repertoire. Most V and J gene segments were reportedly biased between naive CD4+ and CD8+ cells, consistently across donors and independent of HLA genotype. V genes, J genes and CDR3 charge together appeared to explain about an eighth of CD4/CD8 propensity variance, in a largely additive manner. In both chains, CD4+ lineage was associated with a positively charged CDR3 and CD8+ lineage with a negatively charged CDR3. Alpha and beta chains were sequenced in bulk and could not be paired, so combined chain effects were not evaluated.

From a lookup of the germline V gene (reference sequence), CDR1 and CDR2 are DFQATT and SNEGSKA. From its cysteine to its phenylalanine, the CDR3 spans 21 amino acids. Only the CDR3 DNA stays, 63 bases, in frame from base 1. The V and J ends are trimmed by 0 bases and 1 base, leaving 28 bases between them. The TCR comes from a pool of human donors in good health; the sample pools cells from several healthy donors. The sample comprised naive CD4+ and CD8+ T cells sorted from blood, pooled from several donors. Per the publication, the cell subset or site label means: FACS-sorted naive CD4+ (CD45RO-CD45RA+) and naive CD8+ (CD45RA+CD27bright) T cells. The sequence joins TRBV20-1 to TRBJ2-4; the D segment cannot be called with confidence. The CDR3 in this case is CSARDPLGWARRSWAKNIQYF. The DNA sequence is given as TGCAGTGCTAGAGATCCCTTAGGATGGGCGCGCCGCTCCTGGGCCAAAAACATTCAGTACTTC.